These 32 T cell receptor beta chains originate from one sample sequenced in a study of T-cell reconstitution after alpha-beta-depleted transplantation in children. Molecular barcoding with unique molecular identifiers was used for the TCRbeta library. TCRdb reprocessed the PCR reads via MiXCR and lists one record per CDR3 protein. The repertoire holds 200,000 or so distinct CDR3 sequences, with about 6% as singletons. This material consisted of PBMCs, taken before TCRalphabeta/CD19-depleted stem cell transplant. The receptors here all came from a girl younger than two with combined immunodeficiency, due to receive a stem cell transplant.

This clonotype was found many times. The V call is TRBV7-3, the J call TRBJ2-3; D is ambiguous. This CDR3 has 15 residues. Germline CDR1 and CDR2: SGHTA and FQGTGA. V shed 2 bases and J shed 1 base, with 10 bases lying between them. The CDR3 sequence: CASSLGVTGTDTQYF. The CDR3 DNA reads TGTGCCAGCAGCTTAGGGGTAACCGGCACAGATACGCAGTATTTT.

This clonotype was found many times. V and J are TRBV20-1 and TRBJ1-3; 8 bases line up with TRBD1. Germline V gene data show CDR1 as DFQATT and CDR2 as SNEGSKA (reference sequence). Trimming cost V 7 bases and J 7 bases; bases outside gene matches: 6. The CDR3 totals 12 residues. The CDR3 DNA reads as TGCAGTGTTCAGGACAGGGCCAACACCATATATTTT. Translating gives CSVQDRANTIYF.

A single count supports this clonotype. This may be a read error, as it is one base from a much larger clone. The rearrangement uses TRBV12-3 or TRBV12-4 and TRBJ2-3; weak D call: TRBD2 (6 bases). The V end lost 8 bases, the J end lost 6 bases, and 12 bases lay between the germline ends. This CDR3 contains 12 residues. The CDR3 coding sequence is TGTGCCAGCGCTAGCGTGATTGATACGCAGTATTTT. Amino acid sequence: CASASVIDTQYF.

At least ten counts were recorded for this clonotype. CDR3 region: CSALFRDTNYEQYF. Here the CDR3 DNA reads TGCAGCGCTCTCTTCCGGGACACCAACTACGAGCAGTACTTC. This chain uses TRBV29-1 with TRBJ2-7, with D maybe TRBD1 (6 bases). CDR3 length: 14 amino acids. Germline V gene data show CDR1 as SQVTM and CDR2 as ANQGSEA. Trimming pared 7 bases from V and 3 bases from J, leaving 19 bases between.

The chain has TRBV12-3 or TRBV12-4 and TRBJ2-2; D uncertain. The V and J ends lost 4 bases and 7 bases respectively, with 7 bases between them. The CDR3 is 12 amino acids. The chain's CDR3 is CASSYWHGELFF. DNA of the CDR3: TGTGCCAGCAGTTACTGGCACGGGGAGCTGTTTTTT.

In this sample, this clonotype turned up many times. The rearrangement uses TRBV6-2 or TRBV6-3 and TRBJ2-2, with TRBD2 matching 14 bases. The CDR3 extends over 18 amino acids. CDR1 MNHEY and CDR2 SVGEGT come from the germline V gene. With V trimmed by 6 bases and J by 2 bases, 8 bases remained unmatched. CDR3 bases: TGTGCCAGCAGACTGGGGACTAGCGGGGGCCTCAACACCGGGGAGCTGTTTTTT. Amino acids: CASRLGTSGGLNTGELFF.

This clonotype was counted ten times or more. The CDR3 sequence: CASFGGQGVDEQFF. The CDR3 region has the DNA TGTGCCAGTTTTGGGGGACAGGGGGTGGATGAGCAGTTCTTC. This chain uses TRBV28 with TRBJ2-1; 11 nucleotides align to TRBD1. CDR1 MDHEN and CDR2 SYDVKM come from the germline V gene. The CDR3 consists of 14 residues. Trimming took 9 bases from V and 8 from J; bases not matched to a gene: 9. Drawing the rest from reference TRBV28 and TRBJ2-1, the complete variable domain is DVKVTQSSRYLVKRTGEKVFLECVQDMDHENMFWYRQDPGLGLRLIYFSYDVKMKEKGDIPEGYSVSREKKERFSLILESASTNQTSMYLCASFGGQGVDEQFFGPGTRLTVL.

This clonotype was recorded many times. The chain joins TRBV4-3 to TRBJ2-3; a weak D match, TRBD1 (5 bases). The CDR3 runs 16 residues. The germline CDR1 and CDR2 sequences are LGHNA and YSLEER. Trimming cost V 1 base and J 6 bases, with 17 bases left between them. CDR3 bases: TGCGCCAGCAGCCAAGTAGCACTCCGCAAGGGGGATACGCAGTATTTT. This gives the protein CASSQVALRKGDTQYF.

The CDR3 reads CASNRQTSYNEQFF. The CDR3 nucleotides are TGTGCCAGTAACAGACAGACTTCCTACAATGAGCAGTTCTTC. The chain is built from TRBV19 and TRBJ2-1; maybe TRBD1 (5 bases). The CDR3 extends over 14 amino acids. The germline CDR1 and CDR2 sequences are LNHDA and SQIVND (reference sequence). V shed 7 bases and J shed 1 base, with 11 bases lying between them.

This clonotype appeared many times. V usage is TRBV13 and J usage is TRBJ2-1; unclear D gene. Germline CDR1 PRHDT, CDR2 FYEKMQ (reference sequence). The CDR3 contains 14 residues. V lost 0 bases and J lost 12, with 15 bases in between. Here the CDR3 reads CASSLGLAEVGQFF. The CDR3 bases are TGTGCCAGCAGCTTAGGCTTGGCGGAAGTTGGGCAGTTCTTC.

This clonotype was seen many times. Here the CDR3 reads CASSYSIRDTTYYEQYF. The CDR3, as DNA: TGTGCCAGCAGTTACTCGATCCGGGACACGACATATTACGAGCAGTACTTC. The J gene is TRBJ2-7, the V gene TRBV6-2 or TRBV6-3; a weak D match, TRBD1 (6 bases). V gave up 0 bases and J gave up 4 bases, with 19 bases separating them. Germline CDR1 MNHEY, CDR2 SVGEGT. The CDR3 spans 17 residues.

The table lists this clonotype with many counts. The chain employs TRBV5-1 and TRBJ1-5; D is unresolved. The germline CDR1 and CDR2 sequences are SGHRS and YFSETQ. Deletions cut 2 bases from V and 5 bases from J, with 11 bases between. This CDR3 comprises 14 residues. CDR3 sequence reads: CASSFDGGDQPQHF. CDR3 DNA: TGCGCCAGCAGCTTTGATGGCGGGGATCAGCCCCAGCATTTT.

This clonotype was seen many times. The rearrangement joins TRBV7-3 to TRBJ2-3; tentatively, D is TRBD2 (7 bases). CDR3 length: 17 residues. The germline V gene encodes CDR1 SGHTA and CDR2 FQGTGA. Trimming shortened V by 1 base and J by 1 base, and 15 bases separated the two germline ends. DNA of the CDR3: TGTGCCAGCAGCTTAATGGGGGGGCTAATAGGCACAGATACGCAGTATTTT. Translating it yields CASSLMGGLIGTDTQYF.

There are many counts of this clonotype. The rearrangement joins TRBV4-3 to TRBJ2-1, with D tentatively TRBD2 (6 bases). V lost 1 base to trimming and J lost 3 bases, with 22 bases between them. This CDR3 contains 19 residues. CDR1 LGHNA and CDR2 YSLEER come from the germline V gene. CDR3 amino acids: CASSQVWSGDPIYYNEQFF. The CDR3 region has the DNA TGCGCCAGCAGCCAAGTTTGGTCGGGAGACCCTATATACTACAATGAGCAGTTCTTC.

The chain links TRBV28 to TRBJ2-7, with D perhaps matching TRBD2 (6 bases). V lost 5 bases and J lost 4, with 12 bases in between. Germline assignment: CDR1 MDHEN and CDR2 SYDVKM. This CDR3 is built from 13 residues. For the CDR3, the DNA is TGTGCCAGCAGTGTCCCCGGGACTTACGAGCAGTACTTC. Translating it yields CASSVPGTYEQYF.

This clonotype was recorded at least ten times. The V gene is TRBV29-1, the J gene TRBJ2-2, with 8 bases lining up with TRBD1. CDR3 length: 13 residues. Unmatched junction bases numbered 3, after V lost 7 bases and J lost 2 bases. The V gene's germline CDR1 is SQVTM and CDR2 ANQGSEA. The CDR3 loop is CSATGVNTGELFF. The CDR3 DNA reads TGCAGCGCGACAGGGGTAAACACCGGGGAGCTGTTTTTT.

This clonotype was counted a single time. The chain combines TRBV18 with TRBJ2-1; D is ambiguous. V was clipped by 1 base and J by 5 bases, with 9 bases between them. CDR1 is KGHSH, CDR2 LQKENI, per germline. The CDR3 sequence is 14 residues long. CDR3 region: CASSPQQSHNEQFF. Written as DNA, the CDR3 is TGTGCCAGCTCACCACAACAGTCCCACAATGAGCAGTTCTTC.

The chain couples TRBV5-5 to TRBJ2-7; perhaps TRBD2 as D (6 bases). From germline, CDR1 is SGHKS and CDR2 YYEKEE (reference sequence). This CDR3 has 15 amino acids. Trimming removed 1 base at V and 6 bases at J, with 17 bases between. CDR3 amino acids: CASSLMAGGPSEQYF. CDR3 in DNA: TGTGCCAGCAGCTTGATGGCAGGAGGGCCTAGCGAGCAGTACTTC. The full variable domain, with the rest looked up from reference TRBV5-5 and TRBJ2-7, is DAGVTQSPTHLIKTRGQQVTLRCSPISGHKSVSWYQQVLGQGPQFIFQYYEKEERGRGNFPDRFSARQFPNYSSELNVNALLLGDSALYLCASSLMAGGPSEQYFGPGTRLTVT.

Ten or more counts support this clonotype. The rearrangement links TRBV9 to TRBJ1-6; D is unclear. Trimming stripped 3 bases from V and 7 bases from J, with 11 bases between. Germline lookup yields CDR1 SGDLS and CDR2 YYNGEE. CDR3 size: 14 residues. CDR3 nucleotides: TGTGCCAGCAGCGGATGGGTGAGAAATTCACCCCTCCACTTT. Residues: CASSGWVRNSPLHF.

The sample holds many counts of this clonotype. Here the CDR3 DNA reads TGTGCCAGCAGTTCCACCGGGACTAGCGGGGGGGAGGGCATTCAGTACTTC. Translating gives CASSSTGTSGGEGIQYF. The chain has TRBV12-3 or TRBV12-4 and TRBJ2-4, with 16 bases that match TRBD2. There are 17 residues in the CDR3. Trimming took 4 bases from V and 9 from J; bases not matched to a gene: 9.

This clonotype was seen ten or more times. The genes are TRBV24-1 and TRBJ2-2; possible D gene TRBD1, 7 bases. The V end was cut by 4 bases, the J end by 2 bases, with 16 bases between. From germline, CDR1 is KGHDR and CDR2 SFDVKD. The CDR3 has 17 residues. Here the CDR3 reads CATSDPAGQLNTGELFF. The CDR3, as DNA: TGTGCCACCAGTGACCCGGCGGGACAGCTAAACACCGGGGAGCTGTTTTTT.

This clonotype was seen repeatedly, ten times or more. The genes are TRBV7-2 and TRBJ2-1, with TRBD1 matching 7 bases. The germline gives CDR1 SGHTA, CDR2 FQGNSA. The CDR3 totals 13 residues. The V segment lost 5 bases and the J segment 8 bases; nucleotides outside the gene matches: 6. CDR3 sequence: CASSQSQGDEQFF. For the CDR3, the DNA is TGTGCCAGCAGCCAATCGCAGGGGGATGAGCAGTTCTTC.

This clonotype has ten or more counts. This CDR3 is CSVEREDSHPGELFF. For the CDR3, the DNA is TGCAGCGTTGAAAGGGAGGACAGCCACCCCGGGGAGCTGTTTTTT. V gene TRBV29-1 combines with J gene TRBJ2-2, with D perhaps matching TRBD1 or TRBD2 (6 bases each). The ends were cut back, 2 bases at V and 6 bases at J, with 16 bases in the middle. Germline loops: CDR1 SQVTM, CDR2 ANQGSEA. The CDR3 loop spans 15 amino acids.

In this sample, this clonotype turned up many times. V gene TRBV20-1 combines with J gene TRBJ2-7, with D unresolved. The V end lost 3 bases, the J end lost 2 bases, and 11 bases lay between the germline ends. Germline loops: CDR1 DFQATT, CDR2 SNEGSKA (reference sequence). This CDR3 contains 13 residues. This CDR3 reads CSASQRTTYEQYF. For the CDR3, the DNA is TGCAGTGCTAGTCAACGTACAACCTACGAGCAGTACTTC.

This clonotype has ten or more counts. The chain employs TRBV21-1 and TRBJ2-3. TRBV21-1 is given as a pseudogene. The CDR3 sequence is 16 residues long. The CDR3 protein is CASSKGDGTSTDTQYF. The CDR3 DNA reads as TGTGCCAGCAGCAAAGGTGACGGAACTAGCACAGATACGCAGTATTTT.

This clonotype came up a few times. The chain employs TRBV12-3 or TRBV12-4 and TRBJ1-2; no clear D. The CDR3 is made up of 13 amino acids. V gave up 6 bases and J gave up 7 bases, with 15 bases separating them. CDR3 nucleotides: TGTGCCAGCAGCCTGGGCCGAGCGGGTGGCTACACCTTC. It translates to CASSLGRAGGYTF.

This chain uses TRBV28 with TRBJ2-7, with unresolved D. This CDR3 is 15 amino acids long. Germline V gene sequence: CDR1 MDHEN, CDR2 SYDVKM. V lost 4 bases and J lost 3, with 16 bases in between. The CDR3 loop reads CASSSVSEINYEQYF. CDR3 nucleotide sequence: TGTGCCAGCAGTTCCGTCTCCGAAATAAACTACGAGCAGTACTTC.

This clonotype was found many times. The chain links TRBV20-1 to TRBJ2-1; 9 bases fit TRBD2. The CDR3 runs to 16 residues. The germline gives CDR1 DFQATT, CDR2 SNEGSKA (reference sequence). Trimming removed 5 bases from V and 2 bases from J; junction bases left unmatched: 10. CDR3 region: CSALLPRGGPYNEQFF. The CDR3 nucleotides read TGCAGTGCTCTACTACCGCGGGGGGGCCCCTACAATGAGCAGTTCTTC.

This clonotype was seen ten or more times. This sequence joins TRBV7-9 and TRBJ1-6, with 10 positions matching TRBD1. Trimming took 5 bases from V and 10 from J; bases not matched to a gene: 8. Germline V CDR1 and CDR2: SEHNR, FQNEAQ (reference sequence). The CDR3 is 15 residues long. The CDR3 is CASSAGTGVLSPLHF. The CDR3 DNA reads TGTGCCAGCAGCGCCGGGACAGGGGTTCTGTCACCCCTCCACTTT. The full variable domain, its missing parts supplied by reference TRBV7-9 and TRBJ1-6, is DTGVSQNPRHKITKRGQNVTFRCDPISEHNRLYWYRQTLGQGPEFLTYFQNEAQLEKSRLLSDRFSAERPKGSFSTLEIQRTEQGDSAMYLCASSAGTGVLSPLHFGNGTRLTVT.

This clonotype was detected many times. The chain carries TRBV6-5 and TRBJ1-1; D may be TRBD1 (5 bases). Germline V gene data show CDR1 as MNHEY and CDR2 as SVGAGI. Deletions cut 0 bases from V and 0 bases from J, with 8 bases between. The CDR3 loop spans 15 amino acids. CDR3 coding DNA: TGTGCCAGCAGTTACTCGGGGCAACTGAACACTGAAGCTTTCTTT. Protein: CASSYSGQLNTEAFF.

This clonotype was seen at least ten times. The chain links TRBV12-3 or TRBV12-4 to TRBJ2-3, with D perhaps given as TRBD1 or TRBD2 (5 bases each). V was pared by 5 bases and J by 6 bases, with 27 bases between. The CDR3 is made up of 18 amino acids. The CDR3 loop reads CASSNGRGVELIMDTQYF. CDR3 DNA sequence: TGTGCCAGCAGTAACGGTAGAGGGGTCGAGCTTATAATGGATACGCAGTATTTT.

V and J are TRBV5-1 and TRBJ1-6, with no clear D. Germline V CDR1 and CDR2: SGHRS, YFSETQ. The V end lost 4 bases, the J end lost 0 bases, and 11 bases lay between the germline ends. CDR3 length: 16 residues. The CDR3 region is CASSPRVSSYNSPLHF. CDR3 coding DNA: TGCGCCAGCAGCCCGCGGGTTAGCTCCTATAATTCACCCCTCCACTTT.